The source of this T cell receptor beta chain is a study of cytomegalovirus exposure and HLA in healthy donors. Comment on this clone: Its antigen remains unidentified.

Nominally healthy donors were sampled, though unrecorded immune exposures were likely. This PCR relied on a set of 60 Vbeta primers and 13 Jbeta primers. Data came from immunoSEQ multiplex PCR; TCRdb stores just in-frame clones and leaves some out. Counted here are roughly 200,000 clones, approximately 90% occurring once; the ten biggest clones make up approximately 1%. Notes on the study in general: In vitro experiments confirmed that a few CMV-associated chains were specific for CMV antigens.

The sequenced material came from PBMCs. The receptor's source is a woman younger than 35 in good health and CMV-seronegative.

The CDR3 DNA follows: TGCGCCAGCAGCGGCAGTGACAGGGGTGCCGGGGAGCTGTTTTTT. Translated: CASSGSDRGAGELFF. This sequence joins TRBV4-3 and TRBJ2-2; 8 bases match TRBD1. J lost 6 bases, V lost 5 bases, and 8 bases had no gene match. This CDR3 is built from 15 residues. CDR1 and CDR2 from the germline V gene are LGHNA and YSLEER.